Presented here are 16 T cell receptor beta chains from one specimen sequenced in a study of T cell responses to AZD1222 COVID-19 vaccine. The table came from immunoSEQ multiplex PCR; TCRdb's copy has only in-frame clones and leaves some out. This table holds 60,000 to 85,000 clones, 85% to 90% found once. This sample comprised peripheral blood, obtained 28 days after the second dose of the MenACWY control vaccine. These receptor sequences come from an adult who received the MenACWY meningococcal vaccine as a control.

The CDR3 region has the DNA TGCGCCAGCAGCCAAGCCGGGGCAGGGGGGAACCAGTACTTC. Its translation: CASSQAGAGGNQYF. V gene TRBV4-1 combines with J gene TRBJ2-5; D is perhaps TRBD1 (7 bases). CDR1 and CDR2 from the germline V gene are MGHRA and YSYEKL. V lost 1 base and J 10 bases, leaving 16 bases between the germline ends. This CDR3 is built from 14 residues.

This rearrangement joins TRBV11-3 to TRBJ2-2, with 8 bases that match TRBD1. Germline V lookup: CDR1 SGHNT, CDR2 YENEEA. The ends lost 8 bases at V and 1 base at J; junction bases unmatched: 6. There are 15 residues in the CDR3. As DNA, the CDR3 is TGTGCCAGCGGATTGGGGACAGGGAACACCGGGGAGCTGTTTTTT. This sequence encodes CASGLGTGNTGELFF.

The V call is TRBV18, the J call TRBJ2-7; D not resolved. V was pared by 6 bases and J by 1 base, with 7 bases between. Germline CDR1 is KGHSH and CDR2 is LQKENI. The CDR3 has 12 amino acids. This CDR3 reads CASSPQSYEQYF. CDR3 coding DNA: TGTGCCAGCTCCCCTCAGTCCTACGAGCAGTACTTC.

CDR3 in DNA: TGTGCCAGCAGCAGACTAGCGGATATTACCTACGAGCAGTACTTC. Its protein product is CASSRLADITYEQYF. The V and J genes are TRBV6-5 and TRBJ2-7; 9 nucleotides agree with TRBD2. V dropped 6 bases and J dropped 2; count of bases not matched to a gene: 8. The length of the CDR3 is 15 residues. Germline values: CDR1 MNHEY, CDR2 SVGAGI.

This chain connects TRBV11-2 to TRBJ2-3; D may be TRBD2 (5 bases). The ends were cut back, 4 bases at V and 4 bases at J, with 12 bases in the middle. This CDR3 comprises 14 residues. Germline V gene data show CDR1 as SGHAT and CDR2 as FQNNGV. CDR3 loop: CASSSIASPDTQYF. In DNA, the CDR3 is TGTGCCAGCAGCTCGATTGCTAGCCCAGATACGCAGTATTTT.

The table lists this clone with a count of one. V usage is TRBV30 and J usage is TRBJ2-7; D possibly corresponds to TRBD2 (6 bases). Germline V CDR1 and CDR2: GTSNPN, SVGIG (reference sequence). This CDR3 comprises 13 residues. V lost 8 bases, J lost 2 bases, and 16 bases lay in between. CDR3 sequence (DNA): TGTGCCGCCGAGGGACTTTACGCCTACGAGCAGTACTTC. This encodes CAAEGLYAYEQYF.

This chain connects TRBV10-3 to TRBJ2-3; 11 bases agree with TRBD2. Looked up from germline, CDR1 is ENHRY and CDR2 is SYGVKD. The CDR3 length is 16 residues. V shed 8 bases, J shed 0 bases, and the junction held 7 bases outside the gene matches. The CDR3 DNA is TGTGCCATCCGAGCTAGCGGGGGGCCGAGCACAGATACGCAGTATTTT. It yields the protein CAIRASGGPSTDTQYF.

J is TRBJ1-4 and V is TRBV28; TRBD1 is a possible D gene (5 bases). CDR3 length: 16 residues. Trimming removed 0 bases from V and 7 bases from J, with 15 bases in between. The V gene's germline CDR1 is MDHEN and CDR2 SYDVKM. The CDR3 spells CASSLWTTYGGEKLFF. CDR3 in DNA: TGTGCCAGCAGTTTATGGACGACCTATGGGGGTGAAAAACTGTTTTTT.

The V call is TRBV29-1, the J call TRBJ2-7; 10 nucleotides agree with TRBD1. CDR3 size: 13 residues. Germline-derived CDR1 and CDR2 are SQVTM and ANQGSEA. Trimming removed 5 bases from V and 5 bases from J; junction bases left unmatched: 6. This chain's CDR3 is CSVLTGGADEQYF. In DNA, the CDR3 is TGCAGCGTTTTGACAGGGGGCGCGGACGAGCAGTACTTC.

The chain employs TRBV5-1 and TRBJ2-3, with D hard to call. Per the germline V gene, CDR1 is SGHRS and CDR2 is YFSETQ. The germline V and J ends were trimmed by 5 bases and 5 bases, with 9 bases remaining between them. This CDR3 has 12 amino acids. The CDR3 coding sequence is TGCGCCAGCAGTTCGGACGGAGATACGCAGTATTTT. Residues: CASSSDGDTQYF.

The chain has TRBV5-4 and TRBJ1-6; possible D gene TRBD1, 5 bases. The CDR3 loop spans 15 amino acids. V shed 3 bases and J shed 18 bases, with 25 bases lying between them. CDR1 is SGHNT, CDR2 YYREEE, per germline (reference sequence). The CDR3 nucleotides are TGTGCCAGCAGCTCTAGCCCCGGGACCGGCTTTGGTAACCACTTT. Residues: CASSSSPGTGFGNHF.

The chain couples TRBV18 to TRBJ2-2, with D possibly being TRBD2 (6 bases). CDR1 and CDR2 from the germline V gene are KGHSH and LQKENI. V gave up 2 bases and J gave up 7 bases, with 14 bases separating them. The CDR3 is 15 residues long. CDR3 bases: TGTGCCAGCTCACCAGGGACTGCCGGGGGCGGGGAGCTGTTTTTT. This sequence encodes CASSPGTAGGGELFF.

The chain has TRBV10-3 and TRBJ1-4, with D unresolved. CDR3 length: 14 amino acids. Looked up from germline, CDR1 is ENHRY and CDR2 is SYGVKD. The V gene lost 6 bases and the J gene lost 3 bases, with 11 bases spanning the gap. The CDR3 spells CAISRGESNEKLFF. The CDR3 nucleotides read TGTGCCATCAGCCGGGGAGAATCTAATGAAAAACTGTTTTTT.

A few counts support this clone. The rearrangement links TRBV4-3 to TRBJ2-5; TRBD2 matches 9 bases. V gave up 1 base and J gave up 0 bases; unmatched junction bases: 0. Germline CDR1 and CDR2: LGHNA and YSLEER. The CDR3 runs 15 residues. The CDR3 sequence: CASSQVAGDQETQYF. The CDR3 DNA is TGCGCCAGCAGCCAAGTAGCGGGAGACCAAGAGACCCAGTACTTC.

This clone was counted once. The chain is built from TRBV5-1 and TRBJ1-4; 8 nucleotides line up with TRBD1. CDR3 size: 17 residues. V dropped 4 bases and J dropped 10; count of bases not matched to a gene: 18. Germline CDR1 is SGHRS and CDR2 is YFSETQ. The CDR3 coding sequence is TGCGCCAGCAGCCCCTCGGGACAGGAGTTTCAGAGGGGAAAACTGTTTTTT. Translating gives CASSPSGQEFQRGKLFF. The full variable domain, with the rest looked up from reference TRBV5-1 and TRBJ1-4, is KAGVTQTPRYLIKTRGQQVTLSCSPISGHRSVSWYQQTPGQGLQFLFEYFSETQRNKGNFPGRFSGRQFSNSRSEMNVSTLELGDSALYLCASSPSGQEFQRGKLFFGSGTQLSVL.

This sequence joins TRBV19 and TRBJ2-6, with D perhaps TRBD1 (6 bases). With 8 bases removed from V and 0 bases from J, the gap between germline ends came to 20 bases. CDR3 size: 18 residues. Germline-derived CDR1 and CDR2 are LNHDA and SQIVND (reference sequence). The CDR3 DNA reads as TGTGCCAGTGAGGGTACAGGGTGGTTCTTCTCTGGGGCCAACGTCCTGACTTTC. It specifies CASEGTGWFFSGANVLTF. Drawing the rest from reference TRBV19 and TRBJ2-6, the complete variable domain is DGGITQSPKYLFRKEGQNVTLSCEQNLNHDAMYWYRQDPGQGLRLIYYSQIVNDFQKGDIAEGYSVSREKKESFPLTVTSAQKNPTAFYLCASEGTGWFFSGANVLTFGAGSRLTVL.